Following are 27 T cell receptor beta chains from one sample sequenced in a study of OX40 agonist ivuxolimab in advanced cancers. Measured with immunoSEQ multiplex PCR; TCRdb has only the in-frame clones, and not every one. The repertoire holds roughly 66,000 clones, with around 80% as singletons. Sample: CD4+ or CD8+ T cells sorted from blood, taken in a trial of the OX40 agonist ivuxolimab. The receptors come from an adult with an advanced solid tumor such as melanoma, head and neck, liver or kidney cancer.

The V and J genes are TRBV6-1 and TRBJ2-3, with D maybe TRBD2 (7 bases). CDR3 length equals 15 residues. Deletions cut 6 bases from V and 3 bases from J, with 16 bases between. CDR1 is MNHNS and CDR2 is SASEGT in the germline V gene. Written as DNA, the CDR3 is TGTGCCAGCAGCCCTGGGGGGGGCGGGACAGATACGCAGTATTTT. As protein: CASSPGGGGTDTQYF.

The V gene is TRBV10-1, the J gene TRBJ1-1, with D unresolved. CDR1 is WNHNN and CDR2 is SYGVQD in the germline V gene (reference sequence). CDR3 length equals 17 residues. V lost 0 bases and J lost 0, with 14 bases in between. The CDR3 protein is CASSESTWATLNTEAFF. The CDR3 region has the DNA TGCGCCAGCAGTGAGTCGACATGGGCGACATTGAACACTGAAGCTTTCTTT.

The CDR3 reads CASSETRPPEAFF. In DNA, the CDR3 is TGTGCCAGCAGTGAAACACGACCCCCTGAAGCTTTCTTT. This rearrangement joins TRBV2 to TRBJ1-1; D gene unclear. The CDR3 loop spans 13 amino acids. Trimming cost V 2 bases and J 6 bases, with 10 bases left between them. The germline gives CDR1 SNHLY, CDR2 FYNNEI.

The V and J genes are TRBV5-1 and TRBJ1-6; D is unclear. The germline V gene has CDR1 SGHRS and CDR2 YFSETQ. Between the trimmed V and J ends, which lost 2 bases and 7 bases, there was a span of 10 bases. The CDR3 has 14 residues. CDR3 bases: TGCGCCAGCAGCTTTGAGACGGAGAATTCACCCCTCCACTTT. Translation: CASSFETENSPLHF. Supplemented by reference TRBV5-1 and TRBJ1-6, the full variable domain reads KAGVTQTPRYLIKTRGQQVTLSCSPISGHRSVSWYQQTPGQGLQFLFEYFSETQRNKGNFPGRFSGRQFSNSRSEMNVSTLELGDSALYLCASSFETENSPLHFGNGTRLTVT.

This clone has just a few counts. The V gene is TRBV11-2, the J gene TRBJ1-1; perhaps TRBD1 as D (6 bases). CDR1 is SGHAT, CDR2 FQNNGV, per germline. V shed 1 base and J shed 7 bases, with 10 bases lying between them. The CDR3 loop spans 13 amino acids. Here the CDR3 DNA reads TGTGCCAGCAGCTTAGCCAGACAGGATGAAGCTTTCTTT. Translation: CASSLARQDEAFF.

This rearrangement joins TRBV14 to TRBJ1-2; D call uncertain. V was clipped by 3 bases and J by 7 bases, with 12 bases between them. This CDR3 comprises 13 residues. Per the germline V gene, CDR1 is SGHDN and CDR2 is FVKESK. The CDR3 DNA is TGTGCCAGCAGCCAGATAGGGAGCGCTGGCTACACCTTC. This encodes CASSQIGSAGYTF. The entire variable domain, with the rest obtained from reference TRBV14 and TRBJ1-2, is as follows: EAGVTQFPSHSVIEKGQTVTLRCDPISGHDNLYWYRRVMGKEIKFLLHFVKESKQDESGMPNNRFLAERTGGTYSTLKVQPAELEDSGVYFCASSQIGSAGYTFGSGTRLTVV.

The J gene is TRBJ1-2, the V gene TRBV19; D unclear. The CDR3 extends over 14 amino acids. Trimming shortened V by 3 bases and J by 0 bases, and 8 bases separated the two germline ends. Germline lookup yields CDR1 LNHDA and CDR2 SQIVND (reference sequence). CDR3 bases: TGTGCCAGTAGTATGCAGGTGGCTAACTATGGCTACACCTTC. As protein: CASSMQVANYGYTF.

In this sample, this clone turned up a few times. The gene calls are TRBV30 and TRBJ2-2; D remains ambiguous. Trimming cost V 0 bases and J 7 bases, with 6 bases left between them. Germline-derived CDR1 and CDR2 are GTSNPN and SVGIG (reference sequence). The CDR3 is 12 residues long. CDR3 in DNA: TGTGCCTGGAGTGTTGACGGCGGGGAGCTGTTTTTT. This gives the protein CAWSVDGGELFF.

CDR3 nucleotide sequence: TGTGCCGGGGCTGTGCACGCGGGGGGAAACACCATATATTTT. Translation: CAGAVHAGGNTIYF. The chain recombines TRBV30 with TRBJ1-3, with D perhaps TRBD1 (5 bases). The CDR3 contains 14 residues. Trimming cost V 8 bases and J 4 bases, with 18 bases left between them. The germline CDR1 and CDR2 sequences are GTSNPN and SVGIG (reference sequence). The full variable domain, its missing parts supplied by reference TRBV30 and TRBJ1-3, is SQTIHQWPATLVQPVGSPLSLECTVEGTSNPNLYWYRQAAGRGLQLLFYSVGIGQISSEVPQNLSASRPQDRQFILSSKKLLLSDSGFYLCAGAVHAGGNTIYFGEGSWLTVV.

The chain recombines TRBV5-4 with TRBJ2-7; 7 nucleotides line up with TRBD1. Germline CDR1 SGHNT, CDR2 YYREEE (reference sequence). There are 13 residues in the CDR3. V lost 7 bases, J lost 5 bases, and 9 bases stayed unmatched. CDR3 in amino acids: CASRRSGTDEQYF. CDR3 DNA: TGTGCCAGCCGTCGCTCCGGGACAGACGAGCAGTACTTC.

V and J are TRBV7-2 and TRBJ2-3; D might be TRBD2 (5 bases). V was pared by 1 base and J by 2 bases, with 13 bases between. CDR1 is SGHTA, CDR2 FQGNSA, per germline. This CDR3 is 16 amino acids long. The CDR3 nucleotides are TGTGCCAGCAGCTTAGGGCCTCGGGGAGTCACAGATACGCAGTATTTT. Protein sequence: CASSLGPRGVTDTQYF. The full variable domain, in which reference TRBV7-2 and TRBJ2-3 provide the parts outside the CDR3, is GAGVSQSPSNKVTEKGKDVELRCDPISGHTALYWYRQSLGQGLEFLIYFQGNSAPDKSGLPSDRFSAERTGGSVSTLTIQRTQQEDSAVYLCASSLGPRGVTDTQYFGPGTRLTVL.

J is TRBJ1-1 and V is TRBV19, with D possibly TRBD1 on 5 matching bases. Germline CDR1 is LNHDA and CDR2 is SQIVND (reference sequence). V dropped 4 bases and J dropped 11 bases, with 20 bases sitting between them. The CDR3 consists of 14 residues. The CDR3 loop reads CASSTAGGRAGAFF. In DNA, the CDR3 is TGTGCCAGTAGTACCGCTGGGGGACGGGCGGGGGCTTTCTTT.

The chain couples TRBV6-5 to TRBJ2-2, with 10 nucleotides matching TRBD2. After removal of 6 bases from V and 2 bases from J, the junction contained 3 bases not matched to a gene. Germline V lookup: CDR1 MNHEY, CDR2 SVGAGI. This CDR3 contains 15 residues. CDR3 DNA: TGTGCCAGCAGCTTAGCGGGGGGCAACACCGGGGAGCTGTTTTTT. Its translation: CASSLAGGNTGELFF.

This rearrangement joins TRBV4-3 to TRBJ1-3; 7 bases agree with TRBD1. Per germline, CDR1 LGHNA and CDR2 YSLEER. This CDR3 comprises 14 residues. V was pared by 0 bases and J by 7 bases, with 3 bases of the junction left unmatched. The DNA of the CDR3 is TGCGCCAGCAGCCAAGAAGTCAGGGGGAACACCATATATTTT. It translates to CASSQEVRGNTIYF.

The chain joins TRBV5-4 to TRBJ1-4; 7 bases match TRBD1. Trimming cost V 0 bases and J 3 bases; bases outside gene matches: 5. Germline V CDR1 and CDR2: SGHNT, YYREEE (reference sequence). The CDR3 contains 16 residues. The CDR3: CASSLEGTAPNEKLFF. For the CDR3, the DNA is TGTGCCAGCAGCTTGGAGGGGACAGCCCCTAATGAAAAACTGTTTTTT. Filled out from reference TRBV5-4 and TRBJ1-4, the complete variable domain reads ETGVTQSPTHLIKTRGQQVTLRCSSQSGHNTVSWYQQALGQGPQFIFQYYREEENGRGNFPPRFSGLQFPNYSSELNVNALELDDSALYLCASSLEGTAPNEKLFFGSGTQLSVL.

J is TRBJ2-7 and V is TRBV19; 9 bases are shared with TRBD1. The CDR3 covers 13 residues. Germline V gene lookup returns CDR1 LNHDA and CDR2 SQIVND (reference sequence). V gave up 10 bases and J gave up 7 bases; unmatched junction bases: 11. The DNA of the CDR3 is TGTGCCATATCCTCCGGGACAGGGAGGGAGCAGTACTTC. It is translated as CAISSGTGREQYF. Looking up the rest from reference TRBV19 and TRBJ2-7 gives the full variable domain: DGGITQSPKYLFRKEGQNVTLSCEQNLNHDAMYWYRQDPGQGLRLIYYSQIVNDFQKGDIAEGYSVSREKKESFPLTVTSAQKNPTAFYLCAISSGTGREQYFGPGTRLTVT.

V and J are TRBV7-3 and TRBJ1-1; possible D gene TRBD1, 5 bases. The CDR3 spans 13 residues. CDR1 is SGHTA, CDR2 FQGTGA, per germline. The ends were cut back, 4 bases at V and 4 bases at J, with 10 bases in the middle. CDR3 region: CASSSDGGTEAFF. CDR3 nucleotides: TGTGCCAGCAGCTCCGACGGGGGCACTGAAGCTTTCTTT.

J is TRBJ1-2 and V is TRBV9; D not certain. CDR1 and CDR2 from the germline V gene are SGDLS and YYNGEE. Trimming left V 0 bases short and J 1 base short, with 7 bases between. The CDR3 is 14 residues long. Here the CDR3 DNA reads TGTGCCAGCAGCGTAGCCAACTTTAACTATGGCTACACCTTC. It encodes CASSVANFNYGYTF.

The chain combines TRBV5-1 with TRBJ1-6, with 7 bases aligning to TRBD1. Trimming cost V 0 bases and J 8 bases; bases outside gene matches: 8. The CDR3 spans 16 residues. The germline V gene encodes CDR1 SGHRS and CDR2 YFSETQ. The DNA of the CDR3 is TGCGCCAGCAGCTTGGGGACCGGGACAGAACATTCACCCCTCCACTTT. Protein product: CASSLGTGTEHSPLHF.

The CDR3 region is CASSPGTAPRLLHF. The DNA of the CDR3 is TGCGCCAGCAGCCCCGGGACAGCCCCCCGCCTCCTCCACTTT. V gene TRBV5-1 combines with J gene TRBJ1-6; 7 bases match TRBD1. Germline CDR1 reads SGHRS; CDR2 reads YFSETQ. The V gene end was trimmed by 4 bases and the J gene end by 15 bases; junction bases not matched to a gene: 13. The CDR3 totals 14 residues.

The chain has TRBV29-1 and TRBJ1-4, with a possible D match to TRBD1 (6 bases). CDR1 and CDR2 from the germline V gene are SQVTM and ANQGSEA. V was cut by 3 bases and J by 8 bases, with 19 bases left in between. The CDR3 covers 15 residues. This CDR3 is CSVDKRTGREEKLFF. CDR3 nucleotides: TGCAGCGTTGATAAGAGAACAGGGAGGGAAGAAAAACTGTTTTTT.

The V and J genes are TRBV28 and TRBJ2-4; possibly TRBD1 for D (6 bases). CDR3 length equals 13 residues. V dropped 5 bases and J dropped 7 bases, with 12 bases sitting between them. Germline CDR1 reads MDHEN; CDR2 reads SYDVKM. Written as DNA, the CDR3 is TGTGCCAGCAGTCTCCCGAGGGGGAACATTCAGTACTTC. Amino acids: CASSLPRGNIQYF.

V and J are TRBV19 and TRBJ1-6, with 9 bases that match TRBD1. V was pared by 8 bases and J by 12 bases, with 17 bases of the junction left unmatched. Germline V gene lookup returns CDR1 LNHDA and CDR2 SQIVND (reference sequence). The CDR3 has 16 amino acids. For the CDR3, the DNA is TGTGCCAGTGCGACGAAGGGGACAGGGAAACCTTTACCCCTCCACTTT. Its translation is CASATKGTGKPLPLHF.

The rearrangement joins TRBV6-1 to TRBJ1-5, with D perhaps TRBD1 (5 bases). The CDR3 has 15 amino acids. Germline loops: CDR1 MNHNS, CDR2 SASEGT. The V end lost 7 bases, the J end lost 4 bases, and 17 bases lay between the germline ends. The CDR3 DNA sequence: TGTGCCAGCACTGGAGGAGACAGCCAGAATCAGCCCCAGCATTTT. Protein: CASTGGDSQNQPQHF.

V and J are TRBV11-3 and TRBJ2-1, with 9 bases lining up with TRBD1. This CDR3 has 17 residues. The V segment lost 4 bases and the J segment 4 bases; nucleotides outside the gene matches: 11. The V gene's germline CDR1 is SGHNT and CDR2 YENEEA. This CDR3 is CASSSKQGAEAYNEQFF. CDR3 nucleotide sequence: TGTGCCAGCAGCTCAAAACAGGGGGCCGAAGCTTACAATGAGCAGTTCTTC. The full variable domain, with the rest looked up from reference TRBV11-3 and TRBJ2-1, is EAGVVQSPRYKIIEKKQPVAFWCNPISGHNTLYWYLQNLGQGPELLIRYENEEAVDDSQLPKDRFSAERLKGVDSTLKIQPAELGDSAVYLCASSSKQGAEAYNEQFFGPGTRLTVL.

The V gene is TRBV5-4, the J gene TRBJ2-7; the D is unclear. This CDR3 comprises 14 residues. With 8 bases removed from V and 0 bases from J, the gap between germline ends came to 15 bases. Looked up from germline, CDR1 is SGHNT and CDR2 is YYREEE (reference sequence). CDR3 region: CASGMETSSYEQYF. The DNA for the CDR3 is TGTGCCAGTGGTATGGAGACGAGCTCCTACGAGCAGTACTTC.

V is TRBV10-1 and J is TRBJ1-1; no clear D gene. Germline V gene lookup returns CDR1 WNHNN and CDR2 SYGVQD (reference sequence). This CDR3 comprises 18 residues. V was trimmed by 7 bases and J by 0 bases, leaving 24 bases between them. The CDR3 DNA follows: TGCGCCAGCATTACTGGACTCAAGCGTGGCAGCATGAACACTGAAGCTTTCTTT. Its translation: CASITGLKRGSMNTEAFF.